These T cell receptor beta chains were read from a single sample in a study of memory CD4+ T cells and cytomegalovirus serostatus. Some clones are missing from TCRdb's copy, which holds only in-frame ones; the method was immunoSEQ multiplex PCR. The data contain tens of thousands of clones, around four fifths of them singletons. Sequencing was performed on memory CD4+ T cells from blood. The receptor set was obtained from an adult in good health and CMV-seronegative. Some clones in this sample may be carry-over from other donors' samples. Each CDR3 is given with its conserved first and last residue. Fields, in order: J gene, clone size, V gene, D gene, CDR3 protein, CDR3 DNA. A D gene is named only where the DNA matches it firmly. Expanded clones are given a class, and other clones once, few, many or no size at all.

>TRBJ1-5|few|TRBV28|.
CASSSPSGAAQPQHF
TGTGCCAGCAGTTCGCCCTCGGGGGCGGCTCAGCCCCAGCATTTT
>TRBJ1-5|.|TRBV7-8|TRBD1
CASSLGQRNQPQHF
TGTGCCAGCAGCTTGGGACAGCGCAATCAGCCCCAGCATTTT
>TRBJ1-1|.|TRBV7-9|TRBD1
CASSYRGDTEAFF
TGTGCCAGCAGTTACAGGGGGGACACTGAAGCTTTCTTT
>TRBJ1-2|.|TRBV2|.
CASSAGRGSNYGYTF
TGTGCCAGCAGTGCAGGACGGGGTTCAAACTATGGCTACACCTTC
>TRBJ1-5|once|TRBV19|.
CASSPNLGQPQHF
TGTGCCAGTAGCCCAAATTTGGGGCAGCCCCAGCATTTT
>TRBJ2-7|.|TRBV7-8|TRBD1
CASSPDIWTGREQYF
TGTGCCAGCAGCCCAGACATATGGACAGGGCGAGAGCAGTACTTC
>TRBJ2-5|.|TRBV5-4|TRBD1
CASSHSRTGGQETQYF
TGTGCCAGCAGCCACAGCCGAACAGGGGGGCAAGAGACCCAGTACTTC
>TRBJ2-5|.|TRBV7-2|TRBD2
CASSPSGGETQYF
TGTGCCAGCAGCCCCTCGGGGGGAGAGACCCAGTACTTC
>TRBJ1-6|.|TRBV2|.
CASSETGVSPLHF
TGTGCCAGCAGTGAAACGGGGGTCTCACCCCTCCACTTT
>TRBJ1-2|.|TRBV30|TRBD1
CACDRGLNHGYTF
TGTGCCTGTGACAGGGGACTTAACCATGGCTACACCTTC
>TRBJ1-5|.|TRBV18|.
CASSPLRGGNQPQHF
TGTGCCAGCTCACCCCTACGGGGTGGCAATCAGCCCCAGCATTTT
>TRBJ2-1|.|TRBV7-9|TRBD1
CASSLQGGTYNEQFF
TGTGCCAGCAGCCTTCAAGGGGGCACCTACAATGAGCAGTTCTTC
>TRBJ2-2|.|TRBV7-2|TRBD1
CASRPDRVANGELFF
TGTGCCAGCAGACCAGACAGGGTTGCAAACGGGGAGCTGTTTTTT
>TRBJ1-1|once|TRBV30|TRBD1
CARDRPNTEAFF
TGTGCCCGGGACAGACCGAACACTGAAGCTTTCTTT
>TRBJ1-2|.|TRBV5-4|.
CASSLDGGYRYTF
TGTGCCAGCAGCTTGGACGGCGGTTACCGCTACACCTTC
>TRBJ1-5|.|TRBV5-6|.
CASSLTGDQPQHF
TGTGCCAGCAGCTTGACCGGGGATCAGCCCCAGCATTTT
>TRBJ1-2|.|TRBV6-5|.
CASSDRAGDGYTF
TGTGCCAGCAGTGACCGGGCAGGGGATGGCTACACCTTC
>TRBJ2-1|.|TRBV5-1|.
CASSYGHVSYNEQFF
TGCGCCAGCAGCTACGGACACGTCTCCTACAATGAGCAGTTCTTC
>TRBJ2-2|.|TRBV14|.
CASSSVRGGTGELFF
TGTGCCAGCAGCTCGGTTCGTGGGGGGACCGGGGAGCTGTTTTTT
>TRBJ1-2|.|TRBV19|.
CASSIQGLLNYGYTF
TGTGCCAGTAGTATCCAGGGGCTCCTCAACTATGGCTACACCTTC
>TRBJ2-1|.|TRBV5-1|.
CASSHRDNQVHEQFF
TGCGCCAGCAGCCACCGGGACAACCAGGTCCATGAGCAGTTCTTC
>TRBJ1-2|.|TRBV18|TRBD1
CASSPVFTGQGRYGYTF
TGTGCCAGCTCACCAGTTTTTACGGGACAGGGGAGATATGGCTACACCTTC
>TRBJ1-1|once|TRBV7-6|.
CASSLSLRGEAFF
TGTGCCAGCAGCTTAAGTCTTCGAGGGGAAGCTTTCTTT
>TRBJ2-7|.|TRBV11-3|.
CASSPRSRSGAYEQYF
TGTGCCAGCAGCCCCAGGAGTCGGTCTGGTGCCTACGAGCAGTACTTC
>TRBJ2-6|.|TRBV13|.
CASSLRGTGANVLTF
TGTGCCAGCAGCTTAAGGGGGACTGGGGCCAACGTCCTGACTTTC
>TRBJ1-2|few|TRBV7-9|.
CASSLKGGEGYTF
TGTGCCAGCAGCTTGAAGGGGGGAGAAGGCTACACCTTC
>TRBJ1-2|once|TRBV27|TRBD1
CASSQGTGGINYGYTF
TGTGCCAGCAGTCAGGGGACAGGGGGCATCAACTATGGCTACACCTTC